This TCR beta chain was sequenced in a study of shared clonotypes between healthy human individuals. Data came from immunoSEQ multiplex PCR; TCRdb stores just in-frame clones and leaves some out. The sample records approximately 940,000 clones, about three quarters being singletons. Germline V gene data show CDR1 as SGHTA and CDR2 as FQGTGA. The CDR3 sequence is 14 residues long. V lost 1 base to trimming and J lost 4 bases; unmatched junction nucleotides: 3. With respect to this clone: Other DNA variants within this sample encode the same CDR3.

Healthy HIV-negative adults without recent acute infections or vaccinations served as donors. The chain recombines TRBV7-3 with TRBJ1-1; 7 nucleotides match TRBD1. The receptor comes from a man aged 18 to 29 in good health. Sequenced material: memory CD4+ T cells sorted from blood. Subset denoted: CD45RA-negative fraction. DNA of the CDR3: TGTGCCAGCAGCTTAAAGGGGGCCGGCACTGAAGCTTTCTTT. Amino acid sequence: CASSLKGAGTEAFF. The whole variable domain, filled in from reference TRBV7-3 and TRBJ1-1, reads GAGVSQTPSNKVTEKGKYVELRCDPISGHTALYWYRQSLGQGPEFLIYFQGTGAADDSGLPNDRFFAVRPEGSVSTLKIQRTERGDSAVYLCASSLKGAGTEAFFGQGTRLTVV.